This T cell receptor (beta chain) was profiled in a study of CD8 T cells in ankylosing spondylitis. This clonotype has just a few counts. Its target is unknown. General study results and limits: Peripheral blood held disease-linked clones only at relatively low frequency, and these were CD8+. A TCR beta motif of 8 or 9 highly homologous variants appeared characteristic of ankylosing spondylitis blood. Prior literature has documented some motif variants in synovial fluid and blood from reactive arthritis.

The CDR3 runs 15 residues. V was shortened by 5 bases and J by 7 bases, with 19 bases between the two germline ends. Germline V CDR1 and CDR2: SGHRS, YFSETQ. Using quantitative 5'-RACE with molecular barcodes, the authors made TCR beta libraries. MiXCR, applied by TCRdb to the 5' RACE reads, yields one record per CDR3 protein. This repertoire shows 250,000 to 300,000 distinct CDR3 sequences, more than 15% found once; its top ten account for roughly 34%. The chain employs TRBV5-1 and TRBJ2-1, with D perhaps assigned TRBD1 or TRBD2 (6 bases each). The sequence was obtained from a male donor with ankylosing spondylitis or in good health (not recorded which). Source material: blood, either unsorted or a sorted T cell fraction (not recorded which). The CDR3 DNA sequence: TGCGCCAGCAGGTGGGGGGCAGAGTCAGGGAATGAGCAGTTCTTC. Its translation is CASRWGAESGNEQFF.